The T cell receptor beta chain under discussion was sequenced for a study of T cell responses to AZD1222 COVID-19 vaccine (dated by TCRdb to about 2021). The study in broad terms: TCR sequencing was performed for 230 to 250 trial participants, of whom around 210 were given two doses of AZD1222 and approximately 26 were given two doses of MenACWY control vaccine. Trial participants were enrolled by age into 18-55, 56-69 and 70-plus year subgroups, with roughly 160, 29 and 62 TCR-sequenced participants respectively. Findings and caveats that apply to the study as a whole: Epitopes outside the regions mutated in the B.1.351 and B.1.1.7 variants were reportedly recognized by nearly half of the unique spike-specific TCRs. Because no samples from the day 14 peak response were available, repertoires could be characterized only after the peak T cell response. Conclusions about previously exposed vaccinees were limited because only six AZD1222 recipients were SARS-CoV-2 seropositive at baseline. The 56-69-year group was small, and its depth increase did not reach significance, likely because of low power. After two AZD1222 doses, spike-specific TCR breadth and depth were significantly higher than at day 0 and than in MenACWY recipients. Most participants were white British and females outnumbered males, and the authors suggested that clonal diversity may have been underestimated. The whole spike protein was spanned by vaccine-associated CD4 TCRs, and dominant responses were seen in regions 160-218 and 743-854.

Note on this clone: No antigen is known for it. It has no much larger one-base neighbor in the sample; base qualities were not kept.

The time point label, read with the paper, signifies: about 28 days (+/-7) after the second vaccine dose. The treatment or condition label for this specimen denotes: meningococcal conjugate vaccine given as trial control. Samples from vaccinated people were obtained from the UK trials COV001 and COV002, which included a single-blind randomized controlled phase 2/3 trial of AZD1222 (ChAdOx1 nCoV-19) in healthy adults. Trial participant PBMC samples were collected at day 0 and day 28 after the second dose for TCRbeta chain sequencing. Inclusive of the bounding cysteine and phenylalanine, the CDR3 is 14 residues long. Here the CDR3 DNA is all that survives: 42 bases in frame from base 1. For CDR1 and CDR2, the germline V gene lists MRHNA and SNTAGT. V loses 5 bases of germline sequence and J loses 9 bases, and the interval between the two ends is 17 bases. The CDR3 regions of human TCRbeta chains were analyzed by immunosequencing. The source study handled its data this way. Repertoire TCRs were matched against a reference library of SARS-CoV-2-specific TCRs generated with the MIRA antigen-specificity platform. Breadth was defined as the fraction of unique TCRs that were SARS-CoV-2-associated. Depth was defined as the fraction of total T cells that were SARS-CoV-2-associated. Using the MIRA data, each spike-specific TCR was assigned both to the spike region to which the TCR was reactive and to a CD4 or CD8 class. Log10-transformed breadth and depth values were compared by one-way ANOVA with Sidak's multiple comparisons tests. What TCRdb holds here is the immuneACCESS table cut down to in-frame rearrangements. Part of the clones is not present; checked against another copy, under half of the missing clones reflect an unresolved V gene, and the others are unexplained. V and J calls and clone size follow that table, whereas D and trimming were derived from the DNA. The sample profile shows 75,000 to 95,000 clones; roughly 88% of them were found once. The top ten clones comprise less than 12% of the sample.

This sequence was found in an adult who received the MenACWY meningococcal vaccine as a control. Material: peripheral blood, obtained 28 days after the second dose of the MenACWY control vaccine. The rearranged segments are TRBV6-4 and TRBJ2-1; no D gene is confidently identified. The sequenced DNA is TGTGCCAGCAGTTCGCTGGGCCCTATGTCTGAGCAGTTCTTC. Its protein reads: CASSSLGPMSEQFF.